The sequence of this T cell receptor (delta chain) was determined in a study of γδ T cells in repeated Plasmodium falciparum infection. Study at large: Age- and gender-matched Australian children served as comparison for malaria-exposed Malian children. Findings and limits, study-wide: Vgamma9/Vdelta2+ repertoires stayed stably polyclonal over time and infection. Compared with Australian children, Malian Vdelta2-negative repertoires seemed more clonal, less diverse, less shared.

This clone was counted many times. Its target is unknown. The protein TCRdb gives is from a much larger clone and does not agree with this DNA's translation at residue 8, likely a read error; the protein shown here comes from the DNA. Sequencing covered both gamma and delta TCR chains per sample. TCRdb re-called the multiplex PCR reads with CATT. This sample has about 57,000 delta-chain clones; approximately 1.7% occur once, and the top ten carry approximately 16%. The V end lost 1 base, the J end lost 0 bases, and 9 bases lay between the germline ends. The CDR3 covers 15 residues. Germline V gives CDR1 TSWWSYY, CDR2 QGS. Gammadelta T cells were flow-sorted from PBMC into Vgamma9/Vdelta2+ and Vdelta2-negative populations for bulk analysis.

The chain combines TRDV1 with TRDJ1; D is unclear. The TCR originated in a pool of human donors (malaria-infected and uninfected, not separated). The sample taken for sequencing was gamma-delta T cells from blood. The CDR3 nucleotides read TGTGCTCTTGGGGAACGAGGGACACACACCGATAAACTCATCTTT. It yields the protein CALGERGTHTDKLIF.